The 16 T cell receptor beta chains below come from one sample, sequenced in a study of low-dose radiotherapy and immunotherapy resistance in tumors (dated 2022 in TCRdb). Explained via the paper, the time point label denotes: after trial treatment. The treatment or condition label for this specimen denotes: LDRT plus nivolumab, ipilimumab, low-dose cyclophosphamide and aspirin (RACIN trial). Reads for this sample came from an Illumina MiniSeq. First-strand cDNA was synthesized with Superscript III and a set of TRAV- and TRBV-specific primers, covering both TCRalpha and TCRbeta chains. TCRs were amplified with Phusion for 20 to 25 PCR cycles using a constant-region primer together with the adapter attached to the V primers. TCRdb ran its own pipeline on the public reads, namely fastp trimming at Q25 and MiXCR clone calling, and kept in-frame beta chains. Rows matching on CDR3 protein sequence are summarized as one entry with the most common DNA and genes. In all, the sample holds roughly 38,000 distinct CDR3 sequences, and 20% of those were seen once. The ten largest clones add up to roughly 10% of the sample.

The sequences come from PBMCs, collected after low-dose radiotherapy plus immunotherapy. The receptors derive from a female donor with ovarian cancer.

This clonotype showed up just a few times. This chain links TRBV14 with TRBJ2-1; 7 bases match TRBD2. Germline V lookup: CDR1 SGHDN, CDR2 FVKESK. The CDR3 is made up of 16 amino acids. The junction had 2 bases not matched to a gene; V was cut back by 0 bases and J by 0 bases. This CDR3 reads CASSQDPGGSYNEQFF. CDR3 DNA: TGTGCCAGCAGCCAAGATCCGGGAGGCTCCTACAATGAGCAGTTCTTC.

The chain joins TRBV29-1 to TRBJ1-2; D is unresolved. V lost 3 bases and J 2 bases, leaving 7 bases between the germline ends. The CDR3 length is 12 residues. Germline V gene sequence: CDR1 SQVTM, CDR2 ANQGSEA. The CDR3 DNA reads as TGCAGCGTTGATGACGGGAACTATGGCTACACCTTC. Translation gives CSVDDGNYGYTF.

There are many counts of this clonotype. DNA for the CDR3: TGTGCCAGCAGTGTATCTAACACCGGGGAGCTGTTTTTT. Translated: CASSVSNTGELFF. The gene calls are TRBV2 and TRBJ2-2; no firm D call. This CDR3 is 13 amino acids long. V was clipped by 4 bases and J by 2 bases, with 5 bases between them. CDR1 and CDR2 (germline): SNHLY, FYNNEI.

This clonotype has ten or more counts. The gene calls are TRBV14 and TRBJ2-5; TRBD1 might be the D (5 bases). The CDR3 length is 17 residues. Trimming shortened V by 0 bases and J by 0 bases, and 14 bases separated the two germline ends. Germline loops: CDR1 SGHDN, CDR2 FVKESK. For the CDR3, the DNA is TGTGCCAGCAGCCAAGATCTTAGGACACAGTACCAAGAGACCCAGTACTTC. Residues: CASSQDLRTQYQETQYF. Using reference TRBV14 and TRBJ2-5 for the parts outside the CDR3, the full variable domain is EAGVTQFPSHSVIEKGQTVTLRCDPISGHDNLYWYRRVMGKEIKFLLHFVKESKQDESGMPNNRFLAERTGGTYSTLKVQPAELEDSGVYFCASSQDLRTQYQETQYFGPGTRLLVL.

At least ten counts were recorded for this clonotype. This chain connects TRBV5-1 to TRBJ2-7, with D possibly matching TRBD1 (6 bases). V was shortened by 4 bases and J by 2 bases, with 19 bases between the two germline ends. Germline V gene lookup returns CDR1 SGHRS and CDR2 YFSETQ. The CDR3 length is 16 residues. Written as DNA, the CDR3 is TGCGCCAGCAGCATGACCTCTCGGACAGCTCCCTACGAGCAGTACTTC. Translating it yields CASSMTSRTAPYEQYF.

This clonotype has ten or more counts. Written as DNA, the CDR3 is TGTGCCAGCAGCCCGGGACACCGCAACACTGAAGCTTTCTTT. Protein: CASSPGHRNTEAFF. The chain uses TRBV9 and TRBJ1-1; a weak D match, TRBD1 (6 bases). V was clipped by 4 bases and J by 2 bases, with 12 bases between them. CDR3 length: 14 residues. CDR1 is SGDLS and CDR2 is YYNGEE in the germline V gene.

This clonotype was observed at least ten times. The V and J genes are TRBV9 and TRBJ2-7; 7 positions match TRBD1. Per the germline V gene, CDR1 is SGDLS and CDR2 is YYNGEE. The CDR3 totals 16 residues. With V trimmed by 0 bases and J by 2 bases, 8 bases remained unmatched. CDR3 sequence: CASSVGLGQATYEQYF. CDR3 coding DNA: TGTGCCAGCAGCGTAGGTTTAGGACAGGCGACCTACGAGCAGTACTTC.

This clonotype was found many times. CDR3 sequence reads: CASSVFPTGSYEQYF. The CDR3 DNA is TGTGCCAGCAGTGTTTTCCCGACAGGGAGCTACGAGCAGTACTTC. This chain connects TRBV2 to TRBJ2-7; 7 positions match TRBD1. After removal of 4 bases from V and 3 bases from J, the junction contained 9 bases not matched to a gene. Germline lookup yields CDR1 SNHLY and CDR2 FYNNEI. The CDR3 sequence is 15 residues long.

This clonotype has a count of ten or more. J is TRBJ2-3 and V is TRBV30; D is uncertain. Germline lookup yields CDR1 GTSNPN and CDR2 SVGIG (reference sequence). V lost 4 bases to trimming and J lost 4 bases, with 6 bases between them. The CDR3 contains 11 residues. CDR3 in DNA: TGTGCCTGGAAGGCGGCAGATACGCAGTATTTT. Its protein product is CAWKAADTQYF.

This clonotype was picked up many times. The chain couples TRBV5-4 to TRBJ2-1; D tentatively fits TRBD1 or TRBD2 (6 bases each). V dropped 4 bases and J dropped 1 base, with 15 bases sitting between them. Germline assignment: CDR1 SGHNT and CDR2 YYREEE (reference sequence). This CDR3 is 16 amino acids long. Here the CDR3 DNA reads TGTGCCAGCAGCCCTGGGGGCGGGGTGTCCTACAATGAGCAGTTCTTC. Amino acid sequence: CASSPGGGVSYNEQFF.

Concerning this clonotype itself: It is likely a read error: a sequence one base away is far more abundant. The genes are TRBV6-8 and TRBJ2-1; D call uncertain. In germline, CDR1 is MNHGY, CDR2 SAAAGT. CDR3 size: 13 residues. V lost 2 bases and J lost 10, with 12 bases in between. The CDR3 nucleotides read TGTGCCAGCAGTTACCCGAAGAACTACGAGCAGTTCTTC. Protein: CASSYPKNYEQFF.

This clonotype was seen ten or more times. V and J are TRBV7-9 and TRBJ2-3; 9 nucleotides agree with TRBD2. V lost 1 base to trimming and J lost 11 bases; unmatched junction nucleotides: 1. This CDR3 comprises 12 residues. Per the germline V gene, CDR1 is SEHNR and CDR2 is FQNEAQ (reference sequence). The CDR3 DNA is TGTGCCAGCAGCTTAGTAGCGGGGGAGCAGTATTTT. It encodes CASSLVAGEQYF. Full variable domain (rest looked up from reference TRBV7-9 and TRBJ2-3): DTGVSQNPRHKITKRGQNVTFRCDPISEHNRLYWYRQTLGQGPEFLTYFQNEAQLEKSRLLSDRFSAERPKGSFSTLEIQRTEQGDSAMYLCASSLVAGEQYFGPGTRLTVL.

This clonotype was recorded many times. The chain combines TRBV11-2 with TRBJ2-3; no definite D call. Germline assignment: CDR1 SGHAT and CDR2 FQNNGV. The CDR3 loop spans 11 amino acids. Between the trimmed V and J ends, which lost 6 bases and 6 bases, there was a span of 7 bases. Here the CDR3 reads CASRQRDTQYF. CDR3 DNA sequence: TGTGCCAGCAGGCAGAGGGATACGCAGTATTTT.

This clonotype was detected ten times or more. The chain couples TRBV6-1 to TRBJ2-7; tentative D call: TRBD2 (6 bases). This CDR3 region has 16 residues. Germline V gene sequence: CDR1 MNHNS, CDR2 SASEGT. V was shortened by 6 bases and J by 2 bases, with 20 bases between the two germline ends. The CDR3 sequence: CASSSPGGMSTYEQYF. As DNA, the CDR3 is TGTGCCAGCAGCTCCCCAGGAGGGATGAGTACCTACGAGCAGTACTTC.

This clonotype was seen many times. The CDR3 DNA sequence: TGTGCCAGCAGTGCAAGCGGGCACCCCCCCTACGAGCAGTACTTC. Its translation: CASSASGHPPYEQYF. The rearrangement links TRBV25-1 to TRBJ2-7; the D gene is possibly TRBD2 (6 bases). V lost 4 bases and J lost 2, with 15 bases in between. The CDR3 contains 15 residues. Germline V gives CDR1 MGHDK, CDR2 SYGVNS.

This clonotype was seen at least ten times. V and J are TRBV7-6 and TRBJ2-1; 9 nucleotides line up with TRBD2. With V trimmed by 3 bases and J by 9 bases, 12 bases remained unmatched. The CDR3 is 16 residues long. CDR1 is SGHVS and CDR2 is FNYEAQ in the germline V gene. The chain's CDR3 is CASSLGGGGVIAEQFF. In DNA form, the CDR3 reads TGTGCCAGCAGCTTGGGGGGCGGGGGGGTAATTGCTGAGCAGTTCTTC.